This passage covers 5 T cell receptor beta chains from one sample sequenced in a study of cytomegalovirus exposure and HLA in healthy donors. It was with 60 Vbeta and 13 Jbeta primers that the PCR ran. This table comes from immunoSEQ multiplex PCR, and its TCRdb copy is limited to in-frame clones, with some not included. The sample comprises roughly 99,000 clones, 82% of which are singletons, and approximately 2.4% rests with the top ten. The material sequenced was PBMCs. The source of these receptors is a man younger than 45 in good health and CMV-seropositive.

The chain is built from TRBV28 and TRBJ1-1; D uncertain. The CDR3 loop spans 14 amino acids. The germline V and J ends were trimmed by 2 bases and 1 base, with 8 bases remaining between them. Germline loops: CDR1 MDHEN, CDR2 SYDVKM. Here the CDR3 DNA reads TGTGCCAGCAGTTTAGGCGGGCCGAACACTGAAGCTTTCTTT. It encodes CASSLGGPNTEAFF.

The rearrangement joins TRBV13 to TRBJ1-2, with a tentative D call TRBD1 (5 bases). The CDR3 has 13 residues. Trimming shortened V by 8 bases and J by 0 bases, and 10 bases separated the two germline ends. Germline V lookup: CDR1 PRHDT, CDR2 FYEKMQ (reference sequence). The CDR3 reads CASSQGSNYGYTF. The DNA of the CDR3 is TGTGCCAGCTCTCAGGGATCTAACTATGGCTACACCTTC. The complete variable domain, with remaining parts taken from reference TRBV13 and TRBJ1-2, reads AAGVIQSPRHLIKEKRETATLKCYPIPRHDTVYWYQQGPGQDPQFLISFYEKMQSDKGSIPDRFSAQQFSDYHSELNMSSLELGDSALYFCASSQGSNYGYTFGSGTRLTVV.

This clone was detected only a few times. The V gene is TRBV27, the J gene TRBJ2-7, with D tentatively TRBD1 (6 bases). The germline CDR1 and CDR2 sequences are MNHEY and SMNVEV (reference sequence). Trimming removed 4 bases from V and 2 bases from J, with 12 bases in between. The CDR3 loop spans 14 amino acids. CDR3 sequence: CASSSVDSTYEQYF. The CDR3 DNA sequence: TGTGCCAGCAGTTCCGTGGACAGCACCTACGAGCAGTACTTC.

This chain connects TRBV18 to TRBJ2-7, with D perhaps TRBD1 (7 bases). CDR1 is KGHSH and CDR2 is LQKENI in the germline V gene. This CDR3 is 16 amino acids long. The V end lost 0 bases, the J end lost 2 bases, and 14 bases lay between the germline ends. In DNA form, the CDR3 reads TGTGCCAGCTCACCACCTGGGGCAGGGGGGACCTACGAGCAGTACTTC. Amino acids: CASSPPGAGGTYEQYF.

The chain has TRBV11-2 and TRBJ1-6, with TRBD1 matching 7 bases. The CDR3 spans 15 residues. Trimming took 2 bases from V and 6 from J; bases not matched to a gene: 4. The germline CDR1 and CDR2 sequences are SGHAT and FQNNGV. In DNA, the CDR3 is TGTGCCAGCAGCTTATTGGACAGGCCTAATTCACCCCTCCACTTT. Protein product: CASSLLDRPNSPLHF. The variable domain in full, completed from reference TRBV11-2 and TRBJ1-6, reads EAGVAQSPRYKIIEKRQSVAFWCNPISGHATLYWYQQILGQGPKLLIQFQNNGVVDDSQLPKDRFSAERLKGVDSTLKIQPAKLEDSAVYLCASSLLDRPNSPLHFGNGTRLTVT.